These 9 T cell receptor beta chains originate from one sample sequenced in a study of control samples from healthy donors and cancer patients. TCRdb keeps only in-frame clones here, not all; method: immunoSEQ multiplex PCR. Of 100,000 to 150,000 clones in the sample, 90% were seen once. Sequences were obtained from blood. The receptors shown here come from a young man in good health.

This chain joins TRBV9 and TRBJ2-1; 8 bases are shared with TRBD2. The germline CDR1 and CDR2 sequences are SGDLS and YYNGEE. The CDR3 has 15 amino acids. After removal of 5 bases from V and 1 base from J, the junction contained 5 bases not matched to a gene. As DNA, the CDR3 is TGTGCCAGCAGGCCGCCGGGAGGGTCCTACAATGAGCAGTTCTTC. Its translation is CASRPPGGSYNEQFF.

The chain's CDR3 is CASSIDEGAAEAFF. In DNA form, the CDR3 reads TGTGCCAGTAGTATAGATGAAGGGGCGGCTGAAGCTTTCTTT. The V gene is TRBV19, the J gene TRBJ1-1; D may be TRBD1 (5 bases). This CDR3 has 14 residues. Germline CDR1 and CDR2: LNHDA and SQIVND (reference sequence). The ends were cut back, 0 bases at V and 6 bases at J, with 11 bases in the middle. Variable domain in full (rest from reference TRBV19 and TRBJ1-1): DGGITQSPKYLFRKEGQNVTLSCEQNLNHDAMYWYRQDPGQGLRLIYYSQIVNDFQKGDIAEGYSVSREKKESFPLTVTSAQKNPTAFYLCASSIDEGAAEAFFGQGTRLTVV.

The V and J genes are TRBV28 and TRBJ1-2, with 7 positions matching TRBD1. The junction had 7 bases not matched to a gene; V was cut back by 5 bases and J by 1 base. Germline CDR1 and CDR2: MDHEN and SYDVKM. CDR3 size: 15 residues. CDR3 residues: CASSPTGTVNYGYTF. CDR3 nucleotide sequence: TGTGCCAGCAGTCCTACCGGGACAGTTAACTATGGCTACACCTTC.

The CDR3 region is CASSHRVDYNEQFF. The DNA of the CDR3 is TGTGCCAGCAGCCACAGGGTAGACTACAATGAGCAGTTCTTC. The chain combines TRBV4-2 with TRBJ2-1; a weak D match, TRBD1 (5 bases). Germline V gene sequence: CDR1 LGHNA, CDR2 YNFKEQ. This CDR3 has 14 amino acids. The V and J ends lost 3 bases and 3 bases respectively, with 9 bases between them.

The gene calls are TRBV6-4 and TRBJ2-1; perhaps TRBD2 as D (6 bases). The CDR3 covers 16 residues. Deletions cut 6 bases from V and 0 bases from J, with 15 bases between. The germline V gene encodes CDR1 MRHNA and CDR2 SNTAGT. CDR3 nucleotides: TGTGCCAGCAGCGGGGACTGCCCCAGCTCCTACAATGAGCAGTTCTTC. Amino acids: CASSGDCPSSYNEQFF.

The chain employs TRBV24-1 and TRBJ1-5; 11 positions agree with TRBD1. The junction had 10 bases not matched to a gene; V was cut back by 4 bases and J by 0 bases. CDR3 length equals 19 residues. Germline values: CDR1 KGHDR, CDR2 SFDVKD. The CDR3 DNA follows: TGTGCCACCAGTGACACCGGGACAGGGGGTCCTTATAGCAATCAGCCCCAGCATTTT. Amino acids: CATSDTGTGGPYSNQPQHF.

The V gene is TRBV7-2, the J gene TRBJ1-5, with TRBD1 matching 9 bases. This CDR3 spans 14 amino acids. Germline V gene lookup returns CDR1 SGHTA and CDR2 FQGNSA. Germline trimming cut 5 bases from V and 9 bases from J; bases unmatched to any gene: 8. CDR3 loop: CASSPTGQGWPQHF. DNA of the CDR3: TGTGCCAGCAGCCCCACGGGACAGGGTTGGCCCCAGCATTTT.

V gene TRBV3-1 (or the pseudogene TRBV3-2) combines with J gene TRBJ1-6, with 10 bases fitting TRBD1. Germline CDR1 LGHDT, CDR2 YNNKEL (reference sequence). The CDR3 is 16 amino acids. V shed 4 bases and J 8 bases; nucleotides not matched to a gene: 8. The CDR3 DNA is TGTGCCAGCAGCCCAGGGGACAGGGGAGGTTATTCACCCCTCCACTTT. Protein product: CASSPGDRGGYSPLHF.

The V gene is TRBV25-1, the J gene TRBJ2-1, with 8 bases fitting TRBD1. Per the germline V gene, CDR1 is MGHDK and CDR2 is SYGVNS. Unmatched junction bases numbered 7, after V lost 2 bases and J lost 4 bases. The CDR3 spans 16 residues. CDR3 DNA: TGTGCCAGCAGTGAAGGGACAGGACCTAGATACAATGAGCAGTTCTTC. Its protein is CASSEGTGPRYNEQFF. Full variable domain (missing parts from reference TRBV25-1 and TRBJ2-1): EADIYQTPRYLVIGTGKKITLECSQTMGHDKMYWYQQDPGMELHLIHYSYGVNSTEKGDLSSESTVSRIRTEHFPLTLESARPSHTSQYLCASSEGTGPRYNEQFFGPGTRLTVL.